The rows below give T cell receptor beta chains drawn from one sample of a study of graft-versus-host responses after intestinal transplantation. Assay used: immunoSEQ multiplex PCR; TCRdb lists only in-frame clones, some missing. The table records about 64,000 clones, roughly 92% of them present only once. The sequencing here drew on bone marrow, taken 700 to 850 days after intestinal transplantation. These receptors originate from a human patient who received an intestinal transplant, so some T cells may come from the graft donor. Each CDR3 is given with its conserved first and last residue. D genes are given only for firm matches. Clone size is shown for a subset of rows, as once, few, many or a class of expanded clone.

size | D | J | V | DNA | CDR3
. | . | TRBJ1-1 | TRBV13 | TGTGCCAGCAGCTTAGGCCTAGCTTTCTTT | CASSLGLAFF
. | TRBD1 | TRBJ2-1 | TRBV29-1 | TGCAGCGCCGTCCGGGACAGTTACAATGAGCAGTTCTTC | CSAVRDSYNEQFF
once | . | TRBJ2-1 | TRBV6-5 | TGTGCCAGCAGTTGGAGCGGGTCGCCTTACAATGAGCAGTTCTTC | CASSWSGSPYNEQFF
few | . | TRBJ1-1 | TRBV5-1 | TGCGCCAGCAGCTCCAATCCAGCGCTCGCGATGAACACTGAAGCTTTCTTT | CASSSNPALAMNTEAFF
. | TRBD1 | TRBJ1-6 | TRBV5-1 | TGCGCCAGCAGCAGAGACAGGGGGATGCTTTCACCCCTCCACTTT | CASSRDRGMLSPLHF
. | . | TRBJ1-1 | TRBV25-1 | TGTGCCAGCAGTGAAAGGGGCCTTTACACTGAAGCTTTCTTT | CASSERGLYTEAFF
. | . | TRBJ1-2 | TRBV25-1 | TGTGCCAGCAGTGATTTTGGAGCGGTTGGCTACACCTTC | CASSDFGAVGYTF
. | . | TRBJ1-1 | TRBV5-5 | TGTGCCAGCAGCTCCTTGGGGGAGAACACTGAAGCTTTCTTT | CASSSLGENTEAFF
. | . | TRBJ2-6 | TRBV5-6 | TGTGCCAGCAGCTCCCTGGTCAGTTCCGGGGCCAACGTCCTGACTTTC | CASSSLVSSGANVLTF
. | TRBD1 | TRBJ1-2 | TRBV19 | TGTGCCAGTAGTATACTCGACAGGGAGGTCTATGGCTACACCTTC | CASSILDREVYGYTF
. | . | TRBJ2-7 | TRBV7-9 | TGTGCCAGCAGCTTAGGAACTACCAACTCCTACGAGCAGTACTTC | CASSLGTTNSYEQYF
once | TRBD2 | TRBJ2-1 | TRBV6-5 | TGTGCCAGCAGTTACGGGACTAGCGGGATCAATGAGCAGTTCTTC | CASSYGTSGINEQFF
. | . | TRBJ1-1 | TRBV6-6 | TGTGCCAGCAGTTACTCGAAAGCCTTGGGGCCTGGTGAAGCTTTCTTT | CASSYSKALGPGEAFF
. | . | TRBJ2-1 | TRBV19 | TGTGCCAGTAGTATCGGGTCGGGTTCCTACAATGAGCAGTTCTTC | CASSIGSGSYNEQFF
. | TRBD2 | TRBJ2-2 | TRBV12-5 | TGTGCTAGTGGTTTGGTCCCCCTAGCGGGAGTCACCGGGGAGCTGTTTTTT | CASGLVPLAGVTGELFF
. | . | TRBJ2-7 | TRBV28 | TGTGGTGTGCGACTCGATCGATCCTACGAGCAGTACTTC | CGVRLDRSYEQYF
once | . | TRBJ2-7 | TRBV29-1 | TGCAGCGCGCGTCCGAGTGGGGAGGTCTACGAGCAGTACTTC | CSARPSGEVYEQYF
. | . | TRBJ2-1 | TRBV12-5 | TGTGCTAGTGGTTTGGTACGAGGTCACAATGAGCAGTTCTTC | CASGLVRGHNEQFF
. | . | TRBJ1-4 | TRBV11-2 | TGTGCCAGCAGCTTAGGACAGTCTAATGAAAAACTGTTTTTT | CASSLGQSNEKLFF
. | . | TRBJ2-3 | TRBV2 | TGTGCCAGCATTCCCCCCGAGAGCACAGATACGCAGTATTTT | CASIPPESTDTQYF
. | TRBD2 | TRBJ2-1 | TRBV6-6 | TGTGCCAGCAGTTACCCGCGGGGGGCGTACTACAATGAGCAGTTCTTC | CASSYPRGAYYNEQFF
. | . | TRBJ1-6 | TRBV28 | TGTGCCAGCAGTTTCGTGAAGGGGAATTATAATTCACCCCTCCACTTT | CASSFVKGNYNSPLHF
. | TRBD2 | TRBJ2-3 | TRBV5-5 | TGTGCCAGCAGCGGACCTAGCGGGGGAAGCACAGATACGCAGTATTTT | CASSGPSGGSTDTQYF
. | . | TRBJ2-1 | TRBV7-7 | TGTGCCAGCAGCTTATACGTGGTGGGGGCTAGCGGTTTATACAATGAGCAGTTCTTC | CASSLYVVGASGLYNEQFF
. | . | TRBJ2-7 | TRBV9 | TGTGCCAGCAGCGTTATGGACGCCCAAGACCACGAGCAGTACTTC | CASSVMDAQDHEQYF
. | . | TRBJ1-6 | TRBV9 | TGTGCCAGCAGCGTAGCTACCATAGATTCACCCCTCCACTTT | CASSVATIDSPLHF
once | . | TRBJ1-5 | TRBV2 | TGTGCCAGCAGTGAGGGACTAGCACAGCCCCAGCATTTT | CASSEGLAQPQHF
. | . | TRBJ2-6 | TRBV5-1 | TGCGCCAGCAGCTTGGAGGAGGGGGGGCCTGGGGCCAACGTCCTGACTTTC | CASSLEEGGPGANVLTF
. | . | TRBJ1-6 | TRBV9 | TGTGCCAGCAGCGTAGGATCAGGTTTTCGGGAATATAATTCACCCCTCCACTTT | CASSVGSGFREYNSPLHF
. | TRBD1 | TRBJ2-1 | TRBV5-4 | TGTGCCAGCAGCTCCCCGGGACAGGCTTACAATGAGCAGTTCTTC | CASSSPGQAYNEQFF
once | TRBD2 | TRBJ2-3 | TRBV7-9 | TGTGCCAGCAGCCCTGGGACTACCACAGATACGCAGTATTTT | CASSPGTTTDTQYF
. | . | TRBJ2-7 | TRBV7-6 | TGTGCCAGCAGCCCGGACAGATTGTACGAGCAGTACTTC | CASSPDRLYEQYF
. | TRBD1 | TRBJ2-3 | TRBV9 | TGTGCCAGCAGCACCCCGACAGGGGGCACAGATACGCAGTATTTT | CASSTPTGGTDTQYF
. | . | TRBJ2-5 | TRBV11-2 | TGTGCCAGCAGCTTCCCCCGGGACCAAGAGACCCAGTACTTC | CASSFPRDQETQYF
. | . | TRBJ1-4 | TRBV28 | TGTGCCAGCAGTCTACCGGGACAAACTAATGAAAAACTGTTTTTT | CASSLPGQTNEKLFF
. | . | TRBJ1-6 | TRBV10-1 | TGCGCCAGCAGTGAGCGACGCGAAAATTCACCCCTCCACTTT | CASSERRENSPLHF
. | TRBD1 | TRBJ2-6 | TRBV4-1 | TGCGCCAGCAGCCAGGACCCGTTAAGGACAGGGGGAGGTTCTGGGGCCAACGTCCTGACTTTC | CASSQDPLRTGGGSGANVLTF
. | . | TRBJ2-5 | TRBV6-5 | TGTGCCAGCAGTTGGCACCACAGGGACCCGGTGGAGACCCAGTACTTC | CASSWHHRDPVETQYF
. | . | TRBJ2-1 | TRBV10-2 | TGCGAAACTAGGAGGGCCTGGGACAATGAGCAGTTCTTC | CETRRAWDNEQFF
once | . | TRBJ2-6 | TRBV7-6 | TGTGCCAGCAGCTTCAGGGGGGAGGGGGCCAACGTCCTGACTTTC | CASSFRGEGANVLTF
once | . | TRBJ2-7 | TRBV6-1 | TGTGCCAGCAGGGATAGCGGGACAGATACCTACGAGCAGTACTTC | CASRDSGTDTYEQYF
. | TRBD1 | TRBJ2-2 | TRBV6-7 | TGTGCCAGCAGTTGCAAGCCGATGTGGACAGGGGTCACCGGGGAGCTGTTTTTT | CASSCKPMWTGVTGELFF
. | TRBD2 | TRBJ2-1 | TRBV9 | TGTGCCAGCAGCGTTTCGTCTAGCGGTGCAGTTGAGCAGTTCTTC | CASSVSSSGAVEQFF
. | TRBD1 | TRBJ2-2 | TRBV6-1 | TGTGCCAGCGGCATCAGGGGGCGTTCCACCGGGGAGCTGTTTTTT | CASGIRGRSTGELFF
. | TRBD1 | TRBJ2-2 | TRBV6-5 | TGTGCCAGCAGTTACCGTGGGACAGGAATCACCGGGGAGCTGTTTTTT | CASSYRGTGITGELFF
. | . | TRBJ1-2 | TRBV19 | TGTGCCAGTAGTATAGGTGGAGGGGGCTATGGCTACACCTTC | CASSIGGGGYGYTF